The clone carrying this TCR beta chain was found many times. Its antigen is as yet unknown. The entry originates in a study of T cell repertoires in cytomegalovirus infection. Across the whole study: It was recently identified HLA-C-restricted and well-studied HLA-B-restricted CMV epitopes that the study used. Matching HLA type and CMV infection were both indicated by public TCR beta signatures.

Study results and limitations: In two of eight donors, the top clonotype was HLA-C-restricted CMV-specific. Carriers of CMV plus the relevant HLA were identified by cumulative public TCR beta family frequency.

V was pared by 5 bases and J by 7 bases, with 8 bases between. The CDR3 length is 12 residues. CDR1 and CDR2 from the germline V gene are SEHNR and FQNEAQ (reference sequence). TCRdb processed the reads anew with MiXCR; each CDR3 protein has one entry. This sample has about 900,000 distinct CDR3 sequences, with roughly 30% found just once. The specimen was cultured CD8+ T cells from PBMCs, collected from culture after CMV antigen stimulation. The TCR comes from a human donor in good health (CMV status not recorded). Some clones in this sample may be carry-over from other donors' samples. This chain connects TRBV7-9 to TRBJ1-4; no reliable D call. The CDR3 bases are TGTGCCAGCAGCGCCGGGTTTGAAAAACTGTTTTTT. Translated: CASSAGFEKLFF.